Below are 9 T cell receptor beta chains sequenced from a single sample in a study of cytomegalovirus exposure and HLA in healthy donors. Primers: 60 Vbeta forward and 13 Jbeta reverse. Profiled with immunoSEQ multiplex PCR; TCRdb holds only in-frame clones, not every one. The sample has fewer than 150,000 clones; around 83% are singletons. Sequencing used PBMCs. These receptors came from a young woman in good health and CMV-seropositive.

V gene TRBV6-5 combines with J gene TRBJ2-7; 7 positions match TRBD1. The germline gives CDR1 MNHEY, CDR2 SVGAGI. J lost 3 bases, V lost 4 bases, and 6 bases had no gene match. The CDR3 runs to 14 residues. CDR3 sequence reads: CASSFRTGVYEQYF. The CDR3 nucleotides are TGTGCCAGCAGTTTCCGAACAGGGGTCTACGAGCAGTACTTC.

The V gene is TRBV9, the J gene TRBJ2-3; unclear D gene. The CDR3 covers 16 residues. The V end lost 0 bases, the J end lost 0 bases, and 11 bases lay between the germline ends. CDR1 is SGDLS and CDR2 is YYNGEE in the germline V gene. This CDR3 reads CASSVGRPISTDTQYF. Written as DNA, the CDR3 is TGTGCCAGCAGCGTAGGCAGGCCAATTAGCACAGATACGCAGTATTTT.

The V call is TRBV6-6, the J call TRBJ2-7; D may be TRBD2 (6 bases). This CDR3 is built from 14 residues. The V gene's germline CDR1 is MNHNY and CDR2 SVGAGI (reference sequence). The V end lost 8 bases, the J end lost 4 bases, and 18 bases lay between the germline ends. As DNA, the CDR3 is TGTGCCAGCGATAATGGAGGGCCACTTTACGAGCAGTACTTC. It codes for CASDNGGPLYEQYF.

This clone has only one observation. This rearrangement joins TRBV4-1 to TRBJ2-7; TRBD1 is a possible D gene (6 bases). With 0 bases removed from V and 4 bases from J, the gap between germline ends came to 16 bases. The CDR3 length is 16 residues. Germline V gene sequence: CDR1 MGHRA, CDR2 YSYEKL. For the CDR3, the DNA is TGCGCCAGCAGCCAAGAGGGCAGCAGGGGTTTTTACGAGCAGTACTTC. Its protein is CASSQEGSRGFYEQYF.

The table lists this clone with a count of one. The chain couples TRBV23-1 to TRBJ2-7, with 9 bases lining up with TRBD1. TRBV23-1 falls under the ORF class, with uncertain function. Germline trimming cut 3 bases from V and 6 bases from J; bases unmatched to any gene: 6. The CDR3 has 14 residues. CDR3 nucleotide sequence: TGCGCCAGCAGTCACCGCGGGACAGGGCTCGAGCAGTACTTC. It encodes CASSHRGTGLEQYF.

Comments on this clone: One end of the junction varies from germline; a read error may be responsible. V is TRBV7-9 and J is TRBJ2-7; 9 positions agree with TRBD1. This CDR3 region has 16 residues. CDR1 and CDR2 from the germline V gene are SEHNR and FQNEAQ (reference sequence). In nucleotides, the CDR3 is TGTTCCAGCAGCTTAGCGTTGGGGACAGGGTCCTACGAGCAGTACTTC. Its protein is CSSSLALGTGSYEQYF.

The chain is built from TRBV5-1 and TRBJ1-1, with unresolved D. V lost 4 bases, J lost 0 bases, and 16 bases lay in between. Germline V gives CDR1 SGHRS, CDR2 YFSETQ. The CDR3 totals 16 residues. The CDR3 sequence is CASSPLPHGMNTEAFF. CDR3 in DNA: TGCGCCAGCAGCCCCCTACCCCACGGGATGAACACTGAAGCTTTCTTT.

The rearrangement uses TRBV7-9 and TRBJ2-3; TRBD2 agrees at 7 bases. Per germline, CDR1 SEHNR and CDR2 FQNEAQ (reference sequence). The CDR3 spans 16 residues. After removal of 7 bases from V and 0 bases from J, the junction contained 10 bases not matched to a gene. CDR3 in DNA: TGTGCCAGCATTCTCCTCGGACTAGAAAGCACAGATACGCAGTATTTT. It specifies CASILLGLESTDTQYF.

The CDR3 sequence: CASSLTEANTDTQYF. The DNA of the CDR3 is TGCGCCAGCAGCCTTACGGAGGCCAACACAGATACGCAGTATTTT. The V and J genes are TRBV5-1 and TRBJ2-3, with D tentatively TRBD2 (5 bases). The CDR3 length is 15 residues. V lost 4 bases and J lost 2, with 14 bases in between. Germline values: CDR1 SGHRS, CDR2 YFSETQ.